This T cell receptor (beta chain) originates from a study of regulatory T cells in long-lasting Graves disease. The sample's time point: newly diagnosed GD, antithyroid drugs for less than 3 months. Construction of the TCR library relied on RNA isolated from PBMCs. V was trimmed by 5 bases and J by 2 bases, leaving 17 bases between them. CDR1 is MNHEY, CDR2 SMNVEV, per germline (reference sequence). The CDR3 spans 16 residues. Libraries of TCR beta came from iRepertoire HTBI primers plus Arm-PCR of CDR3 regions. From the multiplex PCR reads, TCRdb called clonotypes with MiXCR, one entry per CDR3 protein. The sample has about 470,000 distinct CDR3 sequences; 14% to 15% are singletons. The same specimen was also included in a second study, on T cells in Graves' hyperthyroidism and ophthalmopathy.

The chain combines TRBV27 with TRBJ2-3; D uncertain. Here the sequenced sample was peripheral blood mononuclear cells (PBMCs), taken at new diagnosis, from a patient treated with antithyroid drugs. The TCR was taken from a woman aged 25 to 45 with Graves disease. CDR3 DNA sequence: TGTGCCAGCAGTCCACTCCTTACCCGAGCCACAGATACGCAGTATTTT. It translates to CASSPLLTRATDTQYF.